This T cell receptor (beta chain) was captured by sequencing in a study of CD8 T cells in Susac syndrome. The study's findings and limits: More than 15 Susac-specific public clones were found in total CD8+ repertoires and five or six in CD8+ TEMRA repertoires.

Germline CDR1 reads KGHDR; CDR2 reads SFDVKD. CDR3 size: 16 residues. Trimming removed 2 bases from V and 5 bases from J; junction bases left unmatched: 7. Random hexamers were used to reverse transcribe an amount of about 0.5 to 1 ug RNA. The TCR beta CDR3 was amplified by immunoSEQ multiplex PCR across 54 Vbeta, 13 Jbeta. MiXCR, run by TCRdb on the immunoSEQ multiplex PCR reads, gives a single entry per CDR3 protein. The repertoire consists of fewer than 150,000 distinct CDR3 sequences, with 95% occurring once and the leading ten covering roughly 0.17%. A remark on this clonotype: Its specificity is unknown.

The authors carried out high-throughput sequencing of TCR beta. They applied it to CD8+ and CD4+ T cells obtained from blood. Purification of the CD8+ and CD4+ T cells relied on negative isolation, and TEMRA cells underwent FACS enrichment. The sequence was collected from a human donor with Susac syndrome. The chain is built from TRBV24-1 and TRBJ1-5, with TRBD1 identical over 8 bases. The sequenced sample consisted of CD8+ T cells from PBMCs. CDR3 amino acids: CATSDSWTGIDQPQHF. Here the CDR3 DNA reads TGTGCCACCAGTGATTCCTGGACAGGGATTGATCAGCCCCAGCATTTT.